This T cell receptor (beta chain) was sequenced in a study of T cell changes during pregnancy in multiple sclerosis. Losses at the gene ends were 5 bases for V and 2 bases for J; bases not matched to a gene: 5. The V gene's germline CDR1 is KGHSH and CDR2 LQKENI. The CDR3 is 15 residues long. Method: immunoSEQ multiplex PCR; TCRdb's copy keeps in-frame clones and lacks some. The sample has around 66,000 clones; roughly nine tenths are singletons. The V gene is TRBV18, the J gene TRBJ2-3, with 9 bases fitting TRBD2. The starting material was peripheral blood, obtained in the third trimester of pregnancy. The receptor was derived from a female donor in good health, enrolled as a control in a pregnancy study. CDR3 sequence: CASSRSSGATDTQYF. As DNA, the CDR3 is TGTGCCAGCTCAAGGTCTAGCGGGGCCACAGATACGCAGTATTTT.